These T cell receptor beta chains were read from a single sample in a study of PD-1 blockade in classical Hodgkin lymphoma. Profiled with immunoSEQ multiplex PCR; TCRdb holds only in-frame clones, not every one. In the table there are 40,000 to 55,000 clones, nearly 80% of which are singletons. The sample was peripheral blood mononuclear cells (PBMCs), taken before the fourth cycle of nivolumab. All receptors derive from a human donor with classical Hodgkin lymphoma. The CDR3 runs from the conserved cysteine through the conserved F or W. The D gene is left open where the match is weak. Only some rows state a clone size, as once, few, many or a class for expanded clones.

clone_size	d_call	v_call	j_call	cdr3_aa	cdr3_nt
-	-	TRBV4-1	TRBJ1-1	CASSQAQYDIEAFF	TGCGCCAGCAGCCAAGCCCAATACGACATTGAAGCTTTCTTT
-	TRBD2	TRBV5-6	TRBJ2-3	CASSLGPLAGVEDTQYF	TGTGCCAGCAGCCTTGGGCCGCTAGCGGGGGTGGAAGATACGCAGTATTTT
-	-	TRBV6-6	TRBJ1-2	CASSDPDYGYTF	TGTGCCAGCAGTGACCCCGACTATGGCTACACCTTC
few	-	TRBV19	TRBJ2-1	CASSISGVTYNEQFF	TGTGCCAGTAGTATTAGCGGAGTTACCTACAATGAGCAGTTCTTC
-	-	TRBV13	TRBJ2-7	CASSPIRQEGSYEQYF	TGTGCCAGCAGCCCGATTCGACAGGAAGGGTCCTACGAGCAGTACTTC
-	-	TRBV30	TRBJ1-1	CAWSGQNTEAFF	TGTGCCTGGAGTGGACAGAACACTGAAGCTTTCTTT
-	-	TRBV27	TRBJ1-5	CASSPAWSGLPQSQHF	TGTGCCAGCAGTCCCGCCTGGAGTGGGCTCCCACAGTCCCAGCATTTT
once	-	TRBV6-5	TRBJ1-6	CATSGAYNSPLHF	TGTGCCACCTCCGGGGCCTATAATTCACCCCTCCACTTT
-	-	TRBV2	TRBJ1-4	CASRYLTVYNEKLFF	TGTGCCAGCAGGTACCTCACCGTATATAATGAAAAACTGTTTTTT
-	TRBD2	TRBV19	TRBJ2-3	CATYSGAGRTQYF	TGTGCCACTTATAGCGGGGCCGGGAGGACGCAGTATTTT
-	-	TRBV19	TRBJ2-1	CASSARTNNEQFF	TGTGCCAGTAGTGCCAGGACTAACAATGAGCAGTTCTTC
-	TRBD2	TRBV29-1	TRBJ2-5	CSVDSGGDETQYF	TGCAGCGTTGATAGCGGGGGGGACGAGACCCAGTACTTC
-	-	TRBV5-1	TRBJ1-2	CASSFDRAYGYTF	TGCGCCAGCAGCTTCGACCGTGCCTATGGCTACACCTTC
few	-	TRBV5-6	TRBJ1-6	CASSSSGILYNSPLHF	TGTGCCAGCAGCTCCTCAGGGATACTTTATAATTCACCCCTCCACTTT
once	-	TRBV6-1	TRBJ2-3	CASSEQGITDTQYF	TGTGCCAGCAGTGAACAGGGCATTACAGATACGCAGTATTTT
-	TRBD2	TRBV5-1	TRBJ2-2	CASSGSGGPTGELFF	TGCGCCAGCAGCGGGTCGGGGGGGCCCACCGGGGAGCTGTTTTTT
-	-	TRBV19	TRBJ2-5	CASSISNPSTQYF	TGTGCCAGTAGTATCAGCAACCCCTCGACCCAGTACTTC
-	-	TRBV9	TRBJ2-3	CASSVESGTVQDTQYF	TGTGCCAGCAGCGTAGAATCTGGGACGGTCCAAGATACGCAGTATTTT
-	-	TRBV5-4	TRBJ2-2	CASSLDHTGELFF	TGTGCCAGCAGCTTGGATCACACCGGGGAGCTGTTTTTT
once	-	TRBV7-9	TRBJ1-5	CASSRGYEPQHF	TGTGCCAGCAGCCGAGGGTACGAGCCCCAGCATTTT
-	-	TRBV7-9	TRBJ2-3	CASSLRTRARAAATDTQYF	TGTGCCAGCAGCTTACGTACTAGAGCCAGAGCCGCCGCAACAGATACGCAGTATTTT
-	-	TRBV5-6	TRBJ2-3	CASSLDSGMDTQYF	TGTGCCAGCAGCTTGGACTCCGGGATGGATACGCAGTATTTT
-	TRBD1	TRBV29-1	TRBJ1-2	CSAEPGNRGGYTF	TGCAGCGCTGAACCCGGGAACAGGGGCGGCTACACCTTC
-	-	TRBV27	TRBJ2-1	CASSQSYPTVGSYNEQFF	TGTGCCAGCAGTCAATCTTATCCGACAGTGGGATCCTACAATGAGCAGTTCTTC
-	TRBD2	TRBV28	TRBJ2-1	CASSGAGGLDEQFF	TGTGCCAGCAGTGGGGCGGGAGGCCTTGATGAGCAGTTCTTC
once	TRBD1	TRBV2	TRBJ2-5	CASSEIGTGPETQYF	TGTGCCAGCAGTGAAATCGGGACAGGGCCTGAGACCCAGTACTTC
-	-	TRBV25-1	TRBJ1-5	CASSEQEAQPQHF	TGTGCCAGCAGTGAGCAGGAAGCTCAGCCCCAGCATTTT
-	-	TRBV27	TRBJ2-2	CASSLTPGELFF	TGTGCCAGCAGTTTAACCCCCGGGGAGCTGTTTTTT
-	-	TRBV6-1	TRBJ2-7	CASSVESPGASLTYEQYF	TGTGCCAGCAGTGTCGAATCCCCAGGGGCCTCCCTCACCTACGAGCAGTACTTC
-	-	TRBV11-3	TRBJ1-1	CASSPRSGVAVGNTEAFF	TGTGCCAGCAGCCCCCGGTCAGGGGTAGCTGTAGGAAACACTGAAGCTTTCTTT
-	-	TRBV28	TRBJ2-7	CASSLGLGGYEQYF	TGTGCCAGCAGTTTAGGTCTGGGGGGCTACGAGCAGTACTTC
-	-	TRBV5-1	TRBJ2-3	CASSPAGGTDTQYF	TGCGCCAGCAGTCCGGCCGGGGGCACAGATACGCAGTATTTT
-	-	TRBV28	TRBJ1-2	CASSPPGPNGYTF	TGTGCCAGCAGTCCTCCCGGGCCTAATGGCTACACCTTC
-	-	TRBV5-6	TRBJ2-1	CASSRLAGFSYNEQFF	TGTGCCAGCAGCCGCCTGGCGGGCTTCTCCTACAATGAGCAGTTCTTC
-	-	TRBV7-9	TRBJ2-5	CASDFPDPRIGQETQYF	TGTGCCAGCGACTTCCCTGACCCGAGGATAGGCCAAGAGACCCAGTACTTC
-	-	TRBV27	TRBJ1-1	CASSLRGVLNTEAFF	TGTGCCAGCAGTTTACGGGGGGTACTGAACACTGAAGCTTTCTTT
-	-	TRBV14	TRBJ2-5	CASSQLIQGQETQYF	TGTGCCAGCAGCCAATTGATCCAAGGCCAGGAGACCCAGTACTTC
-	-	TRBV19	TRBJ2-1	CASLPLGTDPYNEQFF	TGTGCCAGTCTCCCGTTAGGGACGGATCCCTACAATGAGCAGTTCTTC
medium-sized	-	TRBV15	TRBJ2-1	CATSREGVHEQFF	TGTGCCACCAGCAGAGAAGGGGTCCATGAGCAGTTCTTC
-	TRBD1	TRBV28	TRBJ1-2	CASSVRTGGRGGYTF	TGTGCCAGCAGTGTTCGGACAGGGGGCAGGGGTGGCTACACCTTC
-	-	TRBV7-9	TRBJ2-5	CASSLWGGETQYF	TGTGCCAGCAGCTTATGGGGTGGCGAGACCCAGTACTTC
few	-	TRBV2	TRBJ1-5	CASRALMGNQPQHF	TGTGCCAGCAGGGCCCTTATGGGGAATCAGCCCCAGCATTTT
-	TRBD2	TRBV19	TRBJ2-1	CASSIGAGVSQEQFF	TGTGCCAGTAGTATAGGGGCGGGAGTTTCCCAAGAGCAGTTCTTC
once	-	TRBV7-9	TRBJ1-2	CASSLGAGDGYTF	TGTGCCAGCAGCTTAGGGGCAGGGGATGGCTACACCTTC
-	-	TRBV18	TRBJ2-2	CASSPVQGSGELFF	TGTGCCAGCTCACCAGTACAGGGATCCGGGGAGCTGTTTTTT
few	-	TRBV6-5	TRBJ1-1	CASSYLEAGSTEAFF	TGTGCCAGCAGTTACTTGGAGGCAGGATCCACTGAAGCTTTCTTT
-	-	TRBV15	TRBJ1-4	CATSRGGGFEKLFF	TGTGCCACCAGCAGAGGGGGGGGCTTCGAAAAACTGTTTTTT
few	-	TRBV5-4	TRBJ2-7	CASSATPREQYF	TGTGCCAGCAGTGCGACACCGCGGGAGCAGTACTTC
-	-	TRBV5-5	TRBJ2-7	CASRRVGTSYEQYF	TGTGCCAGCAGACGGGTAGGGACCTCCTACGAGCAGTACTTC
-	TRBD1	TRBV18	TRBJ1-3	CASSPNPTGGNTIYF	TGTGCCAGCTCACCAAACCCGACAGGGGGAAACACCATATATTTT
-	TRBD1	TRBV29-1	TRBJ2-7	CSADLGQGRDEQYF	TGCAGCGCCGACTTGGGACAGGGGCGCGACGAGCAGTACTTC